These T cell receptor beta chains were read from a single sample in a study of shared clonotypes between healthy human individuals. Measured with immunoSEQ multiplex PCR; TCRdb has only the in-frame clones, and not every one. The data show 2 million to 2.5 million clones, 93% seen once. The material sequenced was naive CD4+ T cells from PBMCs. The receptors stem from a man between 18 and 35 years old in good health. Some clones in this sample may be carry-over from other donors' samples. CDR3s leave out the opening cysteine and the closing phenylalanine or tryptophan. The order of the fields is CDR3 protein, J gene, V gene.

ASSPEAREKLF TRBJ1-4 TRBV2
ASREEIADTQY TRBJ2-3 TRBV5-1
ASKTNRDPTDTQY TRBJ2-3 TRBV28
ASRRLAVETQY TRBJ2-5 TRBV6-5
ASSQDFGDTLNTEAF TRBJ1-1 TRBV4-1
ASSLDYNEQF TRBJ2-1 TRBV6-5
ASSHEGTGEKLF TRBJ1-4 TRBV14
ASSQWTGGRDGYT TRBJ1-2 TRBV6-5
ASSYADASTDTQY TRBJ2-3 TRBV6-5
ASRRLLAGEYEQY TRBJ2-7 TRBV6-5
ASSEQGALYEQY TRBJ2-7 TRBV2
ASSLDNYEQY TRBJ2-7 TRBV11-2
ASSQYQFRGAEAF TRBJ1-1 TRBV5-6
ASSLAGGFTNYGYT TRBJ1-2 TRBV5-4
ASRWASTDTQY TRBJ2-3 TRBV4-1
ASSRTGRTNEKLF TRBJ1-4 TRBV7-8
ASSPVTGGTGELF TRBJ2-2 TRBV18
ASSQELTQEGTSGPNRSETQY TRBJ2-5 TRBV4-2